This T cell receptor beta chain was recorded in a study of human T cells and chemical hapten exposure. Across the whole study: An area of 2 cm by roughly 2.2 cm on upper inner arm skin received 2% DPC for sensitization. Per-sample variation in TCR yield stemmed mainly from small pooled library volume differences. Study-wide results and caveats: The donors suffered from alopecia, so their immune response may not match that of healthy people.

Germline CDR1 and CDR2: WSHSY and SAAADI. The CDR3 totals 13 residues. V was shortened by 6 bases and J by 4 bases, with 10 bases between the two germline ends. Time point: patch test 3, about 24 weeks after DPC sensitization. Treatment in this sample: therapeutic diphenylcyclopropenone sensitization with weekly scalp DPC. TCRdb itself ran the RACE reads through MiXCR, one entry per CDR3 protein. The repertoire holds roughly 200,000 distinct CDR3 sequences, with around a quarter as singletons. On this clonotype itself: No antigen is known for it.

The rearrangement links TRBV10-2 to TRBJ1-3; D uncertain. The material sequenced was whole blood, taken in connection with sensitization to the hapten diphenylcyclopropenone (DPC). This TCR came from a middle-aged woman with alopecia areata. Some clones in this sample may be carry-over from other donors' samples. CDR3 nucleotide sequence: TGCGCCAGCAGCCCTCCGTCCGGAAACACCATATATTTT. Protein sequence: CASSPPSGNTIYF.